The clone carrying this T cell receptor beta chain was picked up a small number of times. The source of the sample is a study of T-cell reconstitution after alpha-beta-depleted transplantation in children. V lost 0 bases to trimming and J lost 1 base, with 15 bases between them. Germline V gene data show CDR1 as MNHNS and CDR2 as SASEGT. The length of the CDR3 is 17 residues. Library preparation (for TCRbeta) was performed with unique molecular identifiers. TCRdb recomputed calls from the PCR reads with MiXCR, one row per CDR3 protein. The sample consists of over 100,000 distinct CDR3 sequences, 4.5% to 7.5% of them appearing once.

The V and J genes are TRBV6-1 and TRBJ2-5; D gene ambiguous. The specimen was PBMCs, mostly from graft donor cells, collected 60 days after TCRalphabeta/CD19-depleted stem cell transplant. This TCR derives from a female patient aged 2 to 10 who had a stem cell transplant for Fanconi anemia, so the T cells may come from the graft donor. The CDR3 DNA follows: TGTGCCAGCAGTGAAGCCTATCTACCACAGACCCAAGAGACCCAGTACTTC. Protein sequence: CASSEAYLPQTQETQYF.